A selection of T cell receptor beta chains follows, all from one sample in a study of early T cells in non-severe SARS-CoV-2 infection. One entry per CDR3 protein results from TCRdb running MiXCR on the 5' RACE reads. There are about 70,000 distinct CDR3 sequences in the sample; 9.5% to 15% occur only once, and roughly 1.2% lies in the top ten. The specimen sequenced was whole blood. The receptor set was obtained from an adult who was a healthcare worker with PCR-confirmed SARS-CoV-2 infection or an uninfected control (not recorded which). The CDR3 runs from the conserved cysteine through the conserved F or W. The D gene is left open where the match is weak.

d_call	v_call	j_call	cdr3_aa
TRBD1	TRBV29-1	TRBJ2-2	CSVGRDRELMAGELFF
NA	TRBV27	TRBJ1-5	CASSSTPGSQPQHF
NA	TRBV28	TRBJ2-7	CASSRGLYEQYF
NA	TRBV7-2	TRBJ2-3	CASSFSDSYTQYF
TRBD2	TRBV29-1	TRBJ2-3	CSVERGHTDTQYF
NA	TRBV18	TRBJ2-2	CASSPREGSNTGELFF
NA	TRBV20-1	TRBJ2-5	CSASFEGGETQYF
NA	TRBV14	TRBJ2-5	CASRGGETQYF
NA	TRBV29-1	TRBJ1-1	CSVDPAMNTEAFF
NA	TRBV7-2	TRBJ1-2	CASSSPRGTVTNYGYTF
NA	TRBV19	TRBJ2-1	CASSIVTSSSARFF
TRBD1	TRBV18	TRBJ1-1	CASSPLSGQGATEAFF
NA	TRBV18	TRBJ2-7	CASSPLQADEQYF
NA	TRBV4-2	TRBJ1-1	CASSPDPGSNTEAFF
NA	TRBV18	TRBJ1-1	CASSPIRGQGNTEAFF
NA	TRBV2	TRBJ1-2	CASSELGTNYGYTF
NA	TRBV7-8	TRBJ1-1	CASSLAGQGAYTEAFF
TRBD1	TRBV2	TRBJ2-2	CASSDPTGGARTGELFF
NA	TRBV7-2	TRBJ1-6	CASSLKSREAPLHF
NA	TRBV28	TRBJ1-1	CASSLAGHPEAFF
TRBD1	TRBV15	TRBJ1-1	CATSRFGQGRNTEAFF
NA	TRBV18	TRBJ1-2	CASSPIGLNGYTF
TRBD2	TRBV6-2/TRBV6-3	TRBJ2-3	CASVPRPVQARPGLAGYAPDTQYF
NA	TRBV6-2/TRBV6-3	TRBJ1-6	CASSVRRKGDSPLHF
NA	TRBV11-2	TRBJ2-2	CASSSLARPNTGELFF
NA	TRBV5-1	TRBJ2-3	CASSWGGRGSTDTQYF
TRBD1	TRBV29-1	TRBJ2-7	CSAMGQGHEQYF
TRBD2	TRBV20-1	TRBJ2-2	CSAKPGTSGNSNTGELFF
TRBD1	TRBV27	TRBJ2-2	CASSFSDRASFPGELFF
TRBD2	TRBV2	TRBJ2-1	CAGRSGLLSREQFF
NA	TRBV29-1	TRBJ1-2	CSVPIPYFNGYTF
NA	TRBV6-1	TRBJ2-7	CASRTRDAYEQYF
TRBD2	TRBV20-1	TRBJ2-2	CSARELRGSTGELFF
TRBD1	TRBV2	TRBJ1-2	CASSEDLGQGSYGYTF
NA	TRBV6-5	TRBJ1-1	CASSYSSRGTEAFF
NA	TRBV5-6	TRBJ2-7	CASSRGPEQYF
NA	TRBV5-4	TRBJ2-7	CASSNPGSGDEQYF
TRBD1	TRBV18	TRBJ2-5	CASSPPSGQGKTQYF
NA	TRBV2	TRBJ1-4	CASSRGFSEKLFF
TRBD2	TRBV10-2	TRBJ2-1	CASSESGGGTYNEQFF
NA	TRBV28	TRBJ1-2	CAITTARGLSYGYTF
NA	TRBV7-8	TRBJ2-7	CASSLGPEQYF